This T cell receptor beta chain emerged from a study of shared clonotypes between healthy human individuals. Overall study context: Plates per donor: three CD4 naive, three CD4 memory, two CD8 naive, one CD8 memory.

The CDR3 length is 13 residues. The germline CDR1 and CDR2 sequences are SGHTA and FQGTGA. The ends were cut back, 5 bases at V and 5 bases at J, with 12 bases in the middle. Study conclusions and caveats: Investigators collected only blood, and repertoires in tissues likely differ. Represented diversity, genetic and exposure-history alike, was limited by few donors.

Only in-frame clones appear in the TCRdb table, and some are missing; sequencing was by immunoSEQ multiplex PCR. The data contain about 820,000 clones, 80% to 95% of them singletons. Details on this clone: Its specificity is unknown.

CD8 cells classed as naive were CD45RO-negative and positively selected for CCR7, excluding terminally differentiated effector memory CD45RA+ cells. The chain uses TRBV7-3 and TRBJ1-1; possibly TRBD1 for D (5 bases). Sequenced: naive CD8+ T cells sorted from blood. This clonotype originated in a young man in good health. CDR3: CASSRLEGTEAFF. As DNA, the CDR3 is TGTGCCAGCAGCCGCCTAGAGGGGACTGAAGCTTTCTTT.